This T cell receptor (beta chain) was identified during a study of cytomegalovirus exposure and HLA in healthy donors. General observations from the study: Follow-up analysis later connected one missense variant in DCLRE1C with trimming of TCR beta V- and J-genes. Further analysis was carried out later, and it showed several of the most significant clusters appearing linked to common viral pathogens. In a later analysis, at a false discovery rate of 0.05, 17,000 or so TCR beta sequences matched HLA alleles. When a later analysis compared HLA-associated TCR beta chains with equally common others, the HLA-associated chains turned out to be more clonally expanded and to have lower generation probabilities.

Remarks on this clone: Its antigen is unidentified.

CDR1 LNHNV and CDR2 YYDKDF come from the germline V gene (reference sequence). The CDR3 contains 13 residues. Trimming cost V 4 bases and J 16 bases, with 20 bases left between them. PCR amplification relied on 60 Vbeta primers (plus 13 Jbeta primers). Produced via immunoSEQ multiplex PCR; TCRdb's table is partial and in-frame only. The data hold over 150,000 clones, with 80% observed a single time. The sequenced material came from PBMCs. The clonotype was recovered from a man in his thirties or forties in good health and CMV-seropositive. The chain is built from TRBV15 and TRBJ1-5, with D perhaps matching TRBD1 (5 bases). CDR3 sequence reads: CATSTGHGSGFHF. The CDR3, as DNA: TGTGCCACCAGCACTGGACACGGGAGTGGTTTTCATTTT.